A selection of T cell receptor beta chains follows, all from one sample in a study of siplizumab effects on memory and regulatory T cells. TCRdb keeps only in-frame clones here, not all; method: immunoSEQ multiplex PCR. The data hold over 50,000 clones, with less than 85% observed a single time. Sequencing was performed on memory CD4+ T cells sorted from blood. Source of these receptors: a human donor in good health. CDR3s include the opening cysteine and the closing phenylalanine or tryptophan. Fields, in order: CDR3 protein, CDR3 DNA, clone size, D gene, J gene, V gene. The D gene is left open where the match is weak. The size entry is marked missing in some rows and otherwise reads once, few, many or a size class.

CDR3 protein: CASSRKGDPPLHF; CDR3 DNA: TGTGCCAGCAGCCGTAAGGGGGACCCACCCCTCCACTTT; clone size: few; D gene: .; J gene: TRBJ1-6; V gene: TRBV11-2
CDR3 protein: CASSIQGGTQYF; CDR3 DNA: TGTGCCAGCAGCATACAGGGAGGGACCCAGTACTTC; clone size: .; D gene: .; J gene: TRBJ2-5; V gene: TRBV5-4
CDR3 protein: CASSYSGRASYEQYF; CDR3 DNA: TGTGCCAGCAGTTATAGCGGGAGGGCCTCCTACGAGCAGTACTTC; clone size: .; D gene: TRBD2; J gene: TRBJ2-7; V gene: TRBV6-5
CDR3 protein: CASRGQVVQKLFF; CDR3 DNA: TGTGCCAGCAGAGGGCAGGTGGTCCAAAAACTGTTTTTT; clone size: .; D gene: .; J gene: TRBJ1-4; V gene: TRBV28
CDR3 protein: CASSVEGYFRNTIYF; CDR3 DNA: TGTGCCAGCAGCGTAGAAGGGTACTTTCGAAACACCATATATTTT; clone size: .; D gene: .; J gene: TRBJ1-3; V gene: TRBV9
CDR3 protein: CASSLGQSHPYGYTF; CDR3 DNA: TGTGCCAGCAGCCTGGGACAGTCCCACCCGTATGGCTACACCTTC; clone size: .; D gene: TRBD1; J gene: TRBJ1-2; V gene: TRBV6-5
CDR3 protein: CAISGSRVREQFF; CDR3 DNA: TGTGCCATCAGTGGGTCGAGAGTACGTGAGCAGTTCTTC; clone size: .; D gene: .; J gene: TRBJ2-1; V gene: TRBV10-3
CDR3 protein: CASSPSGAGGKNIQYF; CDR3 DNA: TGTGCCAGTAGTCCCTCAGGAGCCGGGGGCAAAAACATTCAGTACTTC; clone size: .; D gene: .; J gene: TRBJ2-4; V gene: TRBV19
CDR3 protein: CASRRVGNANYGYTF; CDR3 DNA: TGTGCCAGCAGACGGGTGGGAAATGCTAACTATGGCTACACCTTC; clone size: .; D gene: .; J gene: TRBJ1-2; V gene: TRBV6-1
CDR3 protein: CASSLGRGGSMFF; CDR3 DNA: TGTGCCAGCAGCTTAGGGAGGGGCGGCTCCATGTTTTTT; clone size: .; D gene: .; J gene: TRBJ1-4; V gene: TRBV7-2
CDR3 protein: CASSRRTGKMPPLHF; CDR3 DNA: TGTGCCAGCAGCCGAAGGACAGGGAAGATGCCACCCCTCCACTTT; clone size: .; D gene: TRBD1; J gene: TRBJ1-6; V gene: TRBV5-6
CDR3 protein: CASSVEDSSGNTIYF; CDR3 DNA: TGTGCCAGCTCGGTTGAGGACAGCTCTGGAAACACCATATATTTT; clone size: once; D gene: .; J gene: TRBJ1-3; V gene: TRBV18
CDR3 protein: CSGVAGTGGLNTGELFF; CDR3 DNA: TGCAGCGGCGTAGCAGGGACAGGGGGACTAAACACCGGGGAGCTGTTTTTT; clone size: .; D gene: TRBD1; J gene: TRBJ2-2; V gene: TRBV29-1
CDR3 protein: CAISDSDLAKNIQYF; CDR3 DNA: TGTGCCATCAGTGATTCAGATCTAGCCAAAAACATTCAGTACTTC; clone size: .; D gene: .; J gene: TRBJ2-4; V gene: TRBV10-3
CDR3 protein: CAWSSTGAYEQFF; CDR3 DNA: TGTGCCTGGAGTAGTACGGGAGCTTATGAGCAGTTCTTC; clone size: .; D gene: .; J gene: TRBJ2-1; V gene: TRBV30
CDR3 protein: CASNHREGEQFF; CDR3 DNA: TGTGCCAGTAACCACCGGGAGGGAGAGCAGTTCTTC; clone size: .; D gene: TRBD2; J gene: TRBJ2-1; V gene: TRBV7-9
CDR3 protein: CASSLGDGQGLSEQYF; CDR3 DNA: TGTGCCAGCAGCTTAGGGGATGGGCAGGGCCTGTCCGAGCAGTACTTC; clone size: .; D gene: .; J gene: TRBJ2-7; V gene: TRBV7-6
CDR3 protein: CASSQVGTAVDEQFF; CDR3 DNA: TGCGCCAGCAGCCAAGTGGGGACAGCTGTCGATGAGCAGTTCTTC; clone size: .; D gene: TRBD1; J gene: TRBJ2-1; V gene: TRBV4-1
CDR3 protein: CASSLFSQGNTEAFF; CDR3 DNA: TGTGCCAGCAGCTTATTCTCACAGGGGAACACTGAAGCTTTCTTT; clone size: .; D gene: .; J gene: TRBJ1-1; V gene: TRBV13
CDR3 protein: CASRRTGGDEETQYF; CDR3 DNA: TGTGCCAGCAGGAGGACAGGGGGCGATGAAGAGACCCAGTACTTC; clone size: .; D gene: TRBD1; J gene: TRBJ2-5; V gene: TRBV6-1
CDR3 protein: CATRTGDTGELFF; CDR3 DNA: TGCGCCACTCGAACAGGGGACACCGGGGAGCTGTTTTTT; clone size: .; D gene: TRBD1; J gene: TRBJ2-2; V gene: TRBV5-1
CDR3 protein: CASSLRTGNTEAFF; CDR3 DNA: TGTGCCAGCAGCTTGAGGACAGGGAACACTGAAGCTTTCTTT; clone size: few; D gene: TRBD1; J gene: TRBJ1-1; V gene: TRBV5-4
CDR3 protein: CASTAGGRTGNTIYF; CDR3 DNA: TGTGCCAGCACTGCGGGGGGGAGGACTGGAAACACCATATATTTT; clone size: .; D gene: .; J gene: TRBJ1-3; V gene: TRBV7-8
CDR3 protein: CASSPGRVAQDTQYF; CDR3 DNA: TGTGCCAGCAGCCCCGGGAGGGTGGCTCAAGATACGCAGTATTTT; clone size: .; D gene: TRBD2; J gene: TRBJ2-3; V gene: TRBV7-3
CDR3 protein: CASSIRVSGNEQFF; CDR3 DNA: TGTGCCAGTAGTATCAGAGTTAGCGGGAATGAGCAGTTCTTC; clone size: .; D gene: TRBD2; J gene: TRBJ2-1; V gene: TRBV19
CDR3 protein: CASSGGTSGEIYNEQFF; CDR3 DNA: TGTGCCAGCAGCGGTGGGACTAGCGGGGAAATCTACAATGAGCAGTTCTTC; clone size: .; D gene: TRBD2; J gene: TRBJ2-1; V gene: TRBV9
CDR3 protein: CSGTAGGRPDTQYF; CDR3 DNA: TGCAGCGGTACAGCGGGAGGGCGGCCAGATACGCAGTATTTT; clone size: .; D gene: TRBD2; J gene: TRBJ2-3; V gene: TRBV29-1
CDR3 protein: CASSSPGLAGKEQYF; CDR3 DNA: TGCGCCAGCAGCTCCCCGGGACTAGCGGGGAAGGAGCAGTACTTC; clone size: .; D gene: TRBD2; J gene: TRBJ2-7; V gene: TRBV5-1
CDR3 protein: CASSLGGNTGELFF; CDR3 DNA: TGTGCCAGCAGCTTAGGAGGGAACACCGGGGAGCTGTTTTTT; clone size: .; D gene: .; J gene: TRBJ2-2; V gene: TRBV7-2
CDR3 protein: CSVKRDGSYEQYF; CDR3 DNA: TGCAGCGTGAAGAGGGACGGTTCCTACGAGCAGTACTTC; clone size: once; D gene: .; J gene: TRBJ2-7; V gene: TRBV29-1
CDR3 protein: CASSMWETGNLRGYTF; CDR3 DNA: TGTGCCAGTAGTATGTGGGAGACAGGGAACCTTCGTGGCTACACCTTC; clone size: .; D gene: TRBD1; J gene: TRBJ1-2; V gene: TRBV19
CDR3 protein: CASSLTGVGGRFYGYTF; CDR3 DNA: TGTGCCAGCAGCTTAACCGGCGTCGGGGGAAGATTCTATGGCTACACCTTC; clone size: few; D gene: .; J gene: TRBJ1-2; V gene: TRBV11-2
CDR3 protein: CASSLDLRQGSSEQYF; CDR3 DNA: TGTGCCAGCAGCTTAGATCTTCGGCAGGGGTCTTCCGAGCAGTACTTC; clone size: .; D gene: .; J gene: TRBJ2-7; V gene: TRBV11-2
CDR3 protein: CASSPSGANVLTF; CDR3 DNA: TGTGCCAGCAGCCCGTCTGGGGCCAACGTCCTGACTTTC; clone size: .; D gene: .; J gene: TRBJ2-6; V gene: TRBV11-2
CDR3 protein: CASSLGGYGYTF; CDR3 DNA: TGTGCCAGCAGTTTGGGTGGATATGGCTACACCTTC; clone size: .; D gene: .; J gene: TRBJ1-2; V gene: TRBV28
CDR3 protein: CASSLSIRENEQYF; CDR3 DNA: TGTGCCAGCAGTCTTTCAATAAGGGAGAACGAGCAGTACTTC; clone size: .; D gene: .; J gene: TRBJ2-7; V gene: TRBV7-9
CDR3 protein: CASPLDNTGELFF; CDR3 DNA: TGTGCCAGCCCGCTAGATAACACCGGGGAGCTGTTTTTT; clone size: .; D gene: .; J gene: TRBJ2-2; V gene: TRBV6-1
CDR3 protein: CASSTRGGYTF; CDR3 DNA: TGTGCCAGCAGTACTAGGGGTGGCTACACCTTC; clone size: few; D gene: .; J gene: TRBJ1-2; V gene: TRBV6-5
CDR3 protein: CASSRTSGGWQETQYF; CDR3 DNA: TGTGCCAGCAGCCGCACTAGCGGGGGCTGGCAAGAGACCCAGTACTTC; clone size: .; D gene: TRBD2; J gene: TRBJ2-5; V gene: TRBV5-6
CDR3 protein: CASRPGGTYEQYF; CDR3 DNA: TGTGCCAGTCGACCCGGGGGGACCTACGAGCAGTACTTC; clone size: .; D gene: TRBD2; J gene: TRBJ2-7; V gene: TRBV6-6
CDR3 protein: CASSLSLSEGNTIYF; CDR3 DNA: TGTGCCAGCAGCTTATCTTTAAGTGAGGGGAACACCATATATTTT; clone size: .; D gene: .; J gene: TRBJ1-3; V gene: TRBV11-2
CDR3 protein: CASSALVRYEQYF; CDR3 DNA: TGTGCCAGCAGCGCTCTTGTCCGCTACGAGCAGTACTTC; clone size: .; D gene: .; J gene: TRBJ2-7; V gene: TRBV4-2
CDR3 protein: CAWSVSGGGAEAFF; CDR3 DNA: TGTGCCTGGAGTGTGAGCGGGGGTGGCGCTGAAGCTTTCTTT; clone size: .; D gene: .; J gene: TRBJ1-1; V gene: TRBV30
CDR3 protein: CASSLSGTGHDEQYF; CDR3 DNA: TGTGCCAGCAGCCTTAGCGGGACGGGCCACGACGAGCAGTACTTC; clone size: .; D gene: TRBD2; J gene: TRBJ2-7; V gene: TRBV14
CDR3 protein: CASSQGPDSGANVLTF; CDR3 DNA: TGTGCCAGCAGCCAGGGACCCGACTCTGGGGCCAACGTCCTGACTTTC; clone size: once; D gene: .; J gene: TRBJ2-6; V gene: TRBV11-3
CDR3 protein: CASRRSGGGKTQYF; CDR3 DNA: TGTGCCAGCAGGCGTAGCGGGGGCGGGAAGACCCAGTACTTC; clone size: .; D gene: TRBD2; J gene: TRBJ2-5; V gene: TRBV6-4